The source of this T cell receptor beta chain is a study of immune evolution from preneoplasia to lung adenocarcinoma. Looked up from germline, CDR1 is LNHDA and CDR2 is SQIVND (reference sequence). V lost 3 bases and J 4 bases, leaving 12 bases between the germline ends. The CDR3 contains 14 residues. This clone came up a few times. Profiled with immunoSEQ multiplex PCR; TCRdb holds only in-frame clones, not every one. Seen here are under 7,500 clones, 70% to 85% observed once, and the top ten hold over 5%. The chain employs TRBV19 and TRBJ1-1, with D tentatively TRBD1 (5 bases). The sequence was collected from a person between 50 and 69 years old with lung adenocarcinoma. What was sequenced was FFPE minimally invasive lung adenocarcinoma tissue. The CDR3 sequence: CASSINRPGTEAFF. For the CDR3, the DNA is TGTGCCAGTAGTATTAACAGGCCGGGCACTGAAGCTTTCTTT.